The 9 T cell receptor beta chains in this list originate from one sample, sequenced in a study of cytomegalovirus exposure and HLA in healthy donors. The primer mix had 60 Vbeta and 13 Jbeta primers. Measured with immunoSEQ multiplex PCR; TCRdb has only the in-frame clones, and not every one. Among over 150,000 clones listed, around 85% were seen once. The sample taken for sequencing was PBMCs. Receptor source: a woman in her twenties or thirties in good health and CMV-seronegative.

The chain employs TRBV6-8 and TRBJ2-7, with 15 bases matching TRBD2. Germline V gene data show CDR1 as MNHGY and CDR2 as SAAAGT. V gave up 6 bases and J gave up 3 bases; unmatched junction bases: 6. This CDR3 is 16 amino acids long. The CDR3 nucleotides read TGTGCCAGCAGACATGGACTAGCGGGGGGGTACTACGAGCAGTACTTC. Its protein product is CASRHGLAGGYYEQYF.

This chain links TRBV19 with TRBJ1-1; D possibly corresponds to TRBD1 (6 bases). Trimming took 3 bases from V and 2 from J, leaving 16 bases between them. Germline V lookup: CDR1 LNHDA, CDR2 SQIVND (reference sequence). There are 16 residues in the CDR3. For the CDR3, the DNA is TGTGCCAGTAGTATGTCAGGATGGGGGACAAACACTGAAGCTTTCTTT. Translation gives CASSMSGWGTNTEAFF.

V usage is TRBV10-3 and J usage is TRBJ1-5; 7 nucleotides match TRBD1. Germline V lookup: CDR1 ENHRY, CDR2 SYGVKD. The ends lost 0 bases at V and 3 bases at J; junction bases unmatched: 5. This CDR3 region has 16 residues. The CDR3 sequence: CAISESRGQNNQPQHF. CDR3 sequence (DNA): TGTGCCATCAGTGAGTCACGGGGACAGAACAATCAGCCCCAGCATTTT.

The chain employs TRBV29-1 and TRBJ2-7, with D uncertain. The V gene's germline CDR1 is SQVTM and CDR2 ANQGSEA. CDR3 size: 12 residues. V lost 4 bases and J lost 5, with 12 bases in between. The CDR3: CSVGHSLHEQYF. The CDR3 DNA reads as TGCAGCGTTGGGCACAGCCTACACGAGCAGTACTTC.

This clone has just one count. V gene TRBV27 combines with J gene TRBJ1-5, with D unresolved. Germline assignment: CDR1 MNHEY and CDR2 SMNVEV (reference sequence). The CDR3 covers 13 residues. V gave up 3 bases and J gave up 2 bases, with 5 bases separating them. CDR3 DNA: TGTGCCAGCAGTTTGAGCGGCAATCAGCCCCAGCATTTT. Translating it yields CASSLSGNQPQHF.

The CDR3 is CASSLWGSEETQYF. Here the CDR3 DNA reads TGCGCCAGCAGCTTGTGGGGCAGTGAGGAGACCCAGTACTTC. The rearrangement joins TRBV5-1 to TRBJ2-5, with D maybe TRBD1 (5 bases). Germline V gene sequence: CDR1 SGHRS, CDR2 YFSETQ. The CDR3 consists of 14 residues. Trimming removed 1 base at V and 5 bases at J, with 12 bases between.

The chain links TRBV5-4 to TRBJ1-6; D gene uncertain. Trimming stripped 4 bases from V and 0 bases from J, with 5 bases between. The CDR3 is 14 amino acids. Germline V CDR1 and CDR2: SGHNT, YYREEE (reference sequence). CDR3: CASSGSSYNSPLHF. The CDR3 DNA follows: TGTGCCAGCAGCGGGAGCTCCTATAATTCACCCCTCCACTTT. Looking up the rest from reference TRBV5-4 and TRBJ1-6 gives the full variable domain: ETGVTQSPTHLIKTRGQQVTLRCSSQSGHNTVSWYQQALGQGPQFIFQYYREEENGRGNFPPRFSGLQFPNYSSELNVNALELDDSALYLCASSGSSYNSPLHFGNGTRLTVT.

This clone appeared a single time. The chain couples TRBV5-1 to TRBJ2-2; 14 nucleotides match TRBD2. CDR1 is SGHRS, CDR2 YFSETQ, per germline. The length of the CDR3 is 18 residues. The V gene end was trimmed by 4 bases and the J gene end by 6 bases; junction bases not matched to a gene: 11. CDR3 in DNA: TGCGCCAGCAGCCAACCAGGGGGACTAGCGGGAGCGGCCGGGGAGCTGTTTTTT. It encodes CASSQPGGLAGAAGELFF.

For the CDR3, the DNA is TGTGCCAGCAGTGCGCATAGCCCCTCTTCCTACGAGCAGTACTTC. This sequence encodes CASSAHSPSSYEQYF. This rearrangement joins TRBV28 to TRBJ2-7; D gene unclear. Germline lookup yields CDR1 MDHEN and CDR2 SYDVKM. V lost 5 bases and J 1 base, leaving 15 bases between the germline ends. CDR3 length: 15 amino acids.